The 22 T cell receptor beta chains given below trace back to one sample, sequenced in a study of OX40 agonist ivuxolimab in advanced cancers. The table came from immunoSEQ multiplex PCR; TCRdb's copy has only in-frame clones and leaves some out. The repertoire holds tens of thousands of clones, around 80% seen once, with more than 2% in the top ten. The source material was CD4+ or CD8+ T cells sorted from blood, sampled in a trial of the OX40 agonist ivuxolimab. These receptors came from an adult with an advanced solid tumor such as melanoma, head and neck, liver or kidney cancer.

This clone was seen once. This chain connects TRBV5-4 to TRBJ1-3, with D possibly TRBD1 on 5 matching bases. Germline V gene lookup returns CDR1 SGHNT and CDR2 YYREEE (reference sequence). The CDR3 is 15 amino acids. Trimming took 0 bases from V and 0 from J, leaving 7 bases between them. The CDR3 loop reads CASSLAGGSGNTIYF. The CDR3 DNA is TGTGCCAGCAGCTTGGCCGGGGGCTCTGGAAACACCATATATTTT.

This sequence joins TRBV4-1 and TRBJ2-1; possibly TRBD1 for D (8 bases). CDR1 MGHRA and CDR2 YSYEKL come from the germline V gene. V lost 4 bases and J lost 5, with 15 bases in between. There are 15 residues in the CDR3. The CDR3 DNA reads TGCGCCAGCAGCCGGAAAACAGGGGGGGACAATGAGCAGTTCTTC. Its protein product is CASSRKTGGDNEQFF.

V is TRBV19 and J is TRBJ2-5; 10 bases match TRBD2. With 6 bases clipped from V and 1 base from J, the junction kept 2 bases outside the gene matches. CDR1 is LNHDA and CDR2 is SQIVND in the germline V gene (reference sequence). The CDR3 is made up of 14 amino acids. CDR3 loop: CASSPSGGQETQYF. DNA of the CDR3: TGTGCCAGTAGCCCTAGCGGGGGCCAAGAGACCCAGTACTTC.

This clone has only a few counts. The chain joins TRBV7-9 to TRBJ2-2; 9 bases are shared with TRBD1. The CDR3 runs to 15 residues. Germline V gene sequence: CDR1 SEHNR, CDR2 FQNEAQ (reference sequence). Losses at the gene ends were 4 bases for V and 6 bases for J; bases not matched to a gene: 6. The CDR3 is CASSSGQGTAGELFF. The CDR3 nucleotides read TGTGCCAGCAGCTCGGGACAGGGAACGGCCGGGGAGCTGTTTTTT.

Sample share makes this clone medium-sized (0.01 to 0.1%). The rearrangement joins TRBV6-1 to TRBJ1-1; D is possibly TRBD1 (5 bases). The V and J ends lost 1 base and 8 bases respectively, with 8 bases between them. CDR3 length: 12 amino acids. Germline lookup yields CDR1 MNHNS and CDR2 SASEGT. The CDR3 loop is CASSEGGVEAFF. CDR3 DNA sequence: TGTGCCAGCAGTGAAGGAGGGGTAGAAGCTTTCTTT.

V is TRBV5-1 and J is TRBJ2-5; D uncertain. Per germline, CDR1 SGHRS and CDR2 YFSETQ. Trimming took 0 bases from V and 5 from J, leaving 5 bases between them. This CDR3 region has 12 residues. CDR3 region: CASSLALETQYF. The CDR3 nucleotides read TGCGCCAGCAGCTTGGCCCTTGAGACCCAGTACTTC.

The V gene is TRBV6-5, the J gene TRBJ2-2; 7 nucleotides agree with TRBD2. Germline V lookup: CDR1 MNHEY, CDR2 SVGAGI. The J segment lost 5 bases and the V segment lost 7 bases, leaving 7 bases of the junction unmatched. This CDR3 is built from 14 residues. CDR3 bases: TGTGCCAGCACCCAGGGAGCGGGGACCGGGGAGCTGTTTTTT. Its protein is CASTQGAGTGELFF.

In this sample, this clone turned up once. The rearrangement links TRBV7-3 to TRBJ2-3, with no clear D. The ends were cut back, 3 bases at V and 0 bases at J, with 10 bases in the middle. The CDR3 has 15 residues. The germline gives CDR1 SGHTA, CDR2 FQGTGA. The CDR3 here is CASSFVVFSTDTQYF. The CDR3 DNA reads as TGTGCCAGCAGCTTTGTGGTTTTTAGCACAGATACGCAGTATTTT.

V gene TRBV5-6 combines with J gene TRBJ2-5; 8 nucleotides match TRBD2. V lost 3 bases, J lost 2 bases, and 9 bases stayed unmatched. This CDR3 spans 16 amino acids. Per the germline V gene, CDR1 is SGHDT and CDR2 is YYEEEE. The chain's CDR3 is CASSSPGSGGQETQYF. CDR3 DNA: TGTGCCAGCAGCTCCCCGGGGAGCGGGGGACAAGAGACCCAGTACTTC.

The CDR3 spells CSAPEAANYGYTF. The CDR3 nucleotides read TGCAGCGCCCCGGAGGCGGCAAACTATGGCTACACCTTC. The chain joins TRBV29-1 to TRBJ1-2, with D unresolved. Germline CDR1 reads SQVTM; CDR2 reads ANQGSEA. V lost 7 bases to trimming and J lost 2 bases, with 14 bases between them. This CDR3 comprises 13 residues.

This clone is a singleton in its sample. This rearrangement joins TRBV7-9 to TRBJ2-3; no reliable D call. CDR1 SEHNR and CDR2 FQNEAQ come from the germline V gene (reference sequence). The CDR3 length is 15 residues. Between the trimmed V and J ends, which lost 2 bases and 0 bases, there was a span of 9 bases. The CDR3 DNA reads TGTGCCAGCAGCTTACAAGGCAAGAGCACAGATACGCAGTATTTT. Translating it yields CASSLQGKSTDTQYF.

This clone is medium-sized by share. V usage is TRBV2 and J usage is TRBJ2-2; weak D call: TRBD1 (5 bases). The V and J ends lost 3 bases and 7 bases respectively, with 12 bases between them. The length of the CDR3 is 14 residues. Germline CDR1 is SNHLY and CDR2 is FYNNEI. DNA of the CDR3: TGTGCCAGCAGTGATGTCCCAGGGTACGGGGAGCTGTTTTTT. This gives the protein CASSDVPGYGELFF.

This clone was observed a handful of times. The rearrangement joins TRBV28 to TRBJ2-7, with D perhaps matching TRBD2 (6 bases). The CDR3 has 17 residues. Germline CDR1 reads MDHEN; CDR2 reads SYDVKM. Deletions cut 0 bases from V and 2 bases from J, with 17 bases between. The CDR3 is CASSLWGSGVGTYEQYF. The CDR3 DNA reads TGTGCCAGCAGTTTATGGGGCTCGGGGGTTGGTACCTACGAGCAGTACTTC.

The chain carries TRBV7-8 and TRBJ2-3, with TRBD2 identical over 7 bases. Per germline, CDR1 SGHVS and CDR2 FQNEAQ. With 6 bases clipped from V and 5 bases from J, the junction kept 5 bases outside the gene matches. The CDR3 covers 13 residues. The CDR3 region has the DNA TGTGCCAGCAGGTTGGGGGGGGGAGATACGCAGTATTTT. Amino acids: CASRLGGGDTQYF.

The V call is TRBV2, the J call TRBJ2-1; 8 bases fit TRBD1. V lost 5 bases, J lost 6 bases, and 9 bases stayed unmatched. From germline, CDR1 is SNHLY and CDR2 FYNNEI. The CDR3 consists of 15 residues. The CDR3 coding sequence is TGTGCCAGCAGTAAGGGACAGGTGTTAGGCAATGAGCAGTTCTTC. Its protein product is CASSKGQVLGNEQFF.

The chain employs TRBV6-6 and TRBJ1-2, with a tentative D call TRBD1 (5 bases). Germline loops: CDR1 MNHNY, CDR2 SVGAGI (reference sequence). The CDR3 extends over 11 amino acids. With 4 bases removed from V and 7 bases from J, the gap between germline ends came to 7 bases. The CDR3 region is CASSFQGGYTF. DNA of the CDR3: TGTGCCAGCAGTTTCCAGGGTGGCTACACCTTC.

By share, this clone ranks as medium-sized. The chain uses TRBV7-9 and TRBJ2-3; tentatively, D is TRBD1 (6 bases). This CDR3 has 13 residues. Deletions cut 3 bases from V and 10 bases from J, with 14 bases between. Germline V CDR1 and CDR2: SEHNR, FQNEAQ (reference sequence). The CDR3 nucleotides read TGTGCCAGCAGCTTCAACAGGGTATCCCCGCAGTATTTT. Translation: CASSFNRVSPQYF.

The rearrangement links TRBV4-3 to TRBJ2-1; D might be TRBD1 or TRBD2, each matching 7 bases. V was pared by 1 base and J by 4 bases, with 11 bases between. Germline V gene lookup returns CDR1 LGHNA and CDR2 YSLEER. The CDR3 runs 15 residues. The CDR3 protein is CASSQAGGEYNEQFF. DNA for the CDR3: TGCGCCAGCAGCCAAGCAGGGGGGGAGTACAATGAGCAGTTCTTC.

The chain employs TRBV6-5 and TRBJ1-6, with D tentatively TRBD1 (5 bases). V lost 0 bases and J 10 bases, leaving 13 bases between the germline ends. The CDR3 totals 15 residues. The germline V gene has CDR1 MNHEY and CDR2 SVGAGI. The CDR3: CASSYSGEPKSPLHF. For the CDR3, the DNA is TGTGCCAGCAGTTACTCGGGGGAGCCGAAGTCACCCCTCCACTTT.

CDR3 region: CAIRMGTEAFF. The CDR3 region has the DNA TGTGCCATCAGGATGGGGACTGAAGCTTTCTTT. The V call is TRBV10-3, the J call TRBJ1-1; D is undetermined. Germline V CDR1 and CDR2: ENHRY, SYGVKD. Between the trimmed V and J ends, which lost 6 bases and 5 bases, there was a span of 7 bases. This CDR3 spans 11 amino acids.

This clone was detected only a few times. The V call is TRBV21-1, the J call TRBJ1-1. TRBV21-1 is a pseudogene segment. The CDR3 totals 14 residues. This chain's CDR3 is CASKIQGEGTEAFF. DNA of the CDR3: TGTGCCAGCAAAATCCAGGGAGAGGGGACTGAAGCTTTCTTT.

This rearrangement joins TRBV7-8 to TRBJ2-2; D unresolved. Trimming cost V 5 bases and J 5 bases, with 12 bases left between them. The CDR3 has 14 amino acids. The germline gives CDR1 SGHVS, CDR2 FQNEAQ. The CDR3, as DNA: TGTGCCAGCAGCCCCAATGATATAACCGGGGAGCTGTTTTTT. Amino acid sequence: CASSPNDITGELFF.